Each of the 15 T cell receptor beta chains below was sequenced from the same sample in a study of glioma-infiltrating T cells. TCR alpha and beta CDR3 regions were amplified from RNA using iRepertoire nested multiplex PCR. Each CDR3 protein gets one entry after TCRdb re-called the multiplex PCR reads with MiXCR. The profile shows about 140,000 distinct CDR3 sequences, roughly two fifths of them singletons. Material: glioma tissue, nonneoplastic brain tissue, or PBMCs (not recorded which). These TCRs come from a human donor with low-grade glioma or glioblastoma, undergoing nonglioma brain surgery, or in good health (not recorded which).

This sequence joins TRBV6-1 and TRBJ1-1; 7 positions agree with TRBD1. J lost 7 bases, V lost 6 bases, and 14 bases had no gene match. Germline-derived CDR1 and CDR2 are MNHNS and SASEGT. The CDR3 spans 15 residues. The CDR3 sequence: CASRPDRATRFEAFF. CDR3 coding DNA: TGTGCCAGCAGACCTGACAGGGCGACTCGCTTTGAAGCTTTCTTT.

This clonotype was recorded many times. CDR3 sequence (DNA): TGTGCCAGCAGGAAGAGCGGAACGGGTGTCTACGAGCAGTACTTC. It is translated as CASRKSGTGVYEQYF. The rearrangement links TRBV6-1 to TRBJ2-7; weak D call: TRBD2 (5 bases). The CDR3 extends over 15 amino acids. V dropped 6 bases and J dropped 3 bases, with 18 bases sitting between them. Germline CDR1 and CDR2: MNHNS and SASEGT.

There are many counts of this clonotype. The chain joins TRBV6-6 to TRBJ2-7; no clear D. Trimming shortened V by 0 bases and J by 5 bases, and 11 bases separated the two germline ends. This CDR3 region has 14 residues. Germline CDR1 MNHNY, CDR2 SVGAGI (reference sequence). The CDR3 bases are TGTGCCAGCAGTTACTCGAACAGAGGAAACGAGCAGTACTTC. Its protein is CASSYSNRGNEQYF.

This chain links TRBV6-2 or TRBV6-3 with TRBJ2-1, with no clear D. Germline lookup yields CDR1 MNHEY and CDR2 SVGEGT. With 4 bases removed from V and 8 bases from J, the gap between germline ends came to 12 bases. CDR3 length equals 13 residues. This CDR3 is CASSLSGVHEQFF. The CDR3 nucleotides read TGTGCCAGCAGTTTAAGTGGGGTTCATGAGCAGTTCTTC.

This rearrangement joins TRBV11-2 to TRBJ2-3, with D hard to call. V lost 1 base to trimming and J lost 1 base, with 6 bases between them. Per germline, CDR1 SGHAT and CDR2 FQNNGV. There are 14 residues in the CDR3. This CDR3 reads CASSLVGGTDTQYF. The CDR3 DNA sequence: TGTGCCAGCAGCTTAGTCGGCGGCACAGATACGCAGTATTTT.

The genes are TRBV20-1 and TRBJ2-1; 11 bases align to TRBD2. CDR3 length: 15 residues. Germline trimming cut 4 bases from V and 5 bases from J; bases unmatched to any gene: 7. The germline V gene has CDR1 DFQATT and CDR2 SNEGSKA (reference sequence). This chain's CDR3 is CSAMRLAGIDNEQFF. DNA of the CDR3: TGCAGTGCTATGAGACTAGCGGGGATAGACAATGAGCAGTTCTTC.

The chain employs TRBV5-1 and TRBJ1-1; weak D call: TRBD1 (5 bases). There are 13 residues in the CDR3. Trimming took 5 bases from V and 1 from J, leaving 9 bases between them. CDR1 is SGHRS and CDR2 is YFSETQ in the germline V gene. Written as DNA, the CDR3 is TGCGCCAGCAGATGGGGGTCGAACACTGAAGCTTTCTTT. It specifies CASRWGSNTEAFF. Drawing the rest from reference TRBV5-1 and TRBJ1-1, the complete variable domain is KAGVTQTPRYLIKTRGQQVTLSCSPISGHRSVSWYQQTPGQGLQFLFEYFSETQRNKGNFPGRFSGRQFSNSRSEMNVSTLELGDSALYLCASRWGSNTEAFFGQGTRLTVV.

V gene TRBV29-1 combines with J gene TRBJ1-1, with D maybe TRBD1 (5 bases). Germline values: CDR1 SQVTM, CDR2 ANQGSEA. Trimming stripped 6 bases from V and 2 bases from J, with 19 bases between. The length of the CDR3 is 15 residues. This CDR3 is CSVAKTERINTEAFF. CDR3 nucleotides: TGCAGCGTGGCTAAGACAGAGAGAATTAACACTGAAGCTTTCTTT.

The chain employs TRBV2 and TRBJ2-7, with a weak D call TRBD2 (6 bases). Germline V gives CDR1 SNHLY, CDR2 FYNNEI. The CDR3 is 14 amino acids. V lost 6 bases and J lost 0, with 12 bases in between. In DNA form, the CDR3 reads TGTGCCAGCAGGCCGGGACTCAGCTCCTACGAGCAGTACTTC. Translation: CASRPGLSSYEQYF.

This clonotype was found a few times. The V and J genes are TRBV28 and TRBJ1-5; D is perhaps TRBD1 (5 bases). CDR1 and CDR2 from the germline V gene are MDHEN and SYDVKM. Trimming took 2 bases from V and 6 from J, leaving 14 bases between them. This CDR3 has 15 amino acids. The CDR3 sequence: CASSLLPGRGQPQHF. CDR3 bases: TGTGCCAGCAGTTTACTGCCAGGGAGGGGTCAGCCCCAGCATTTT.

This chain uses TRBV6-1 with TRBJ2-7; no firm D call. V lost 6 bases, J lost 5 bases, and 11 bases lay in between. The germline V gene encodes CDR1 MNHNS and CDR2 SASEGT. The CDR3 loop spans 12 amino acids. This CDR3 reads CASSVDSHEQYF. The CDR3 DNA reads TGTGCCAGCAGCGTGGATTCCCACGAGCAGTACTTC.

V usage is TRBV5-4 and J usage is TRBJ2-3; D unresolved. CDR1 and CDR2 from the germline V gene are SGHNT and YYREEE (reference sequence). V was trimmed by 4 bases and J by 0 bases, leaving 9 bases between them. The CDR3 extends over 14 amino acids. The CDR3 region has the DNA TGTGCCAGCAGCCCCAGGAGTAGCACAGATACGCAGTATTTT. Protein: CASSPRSSTDTQYF.

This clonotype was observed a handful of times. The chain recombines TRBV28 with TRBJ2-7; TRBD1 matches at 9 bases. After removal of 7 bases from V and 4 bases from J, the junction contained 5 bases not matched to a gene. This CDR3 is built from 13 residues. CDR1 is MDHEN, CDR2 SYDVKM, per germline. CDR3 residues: CASTTGGKYEQYF. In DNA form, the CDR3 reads TGTGCCAGCACAACAGGGGGCAAATACGAGCAGTACTTC. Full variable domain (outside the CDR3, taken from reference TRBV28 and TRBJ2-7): DVKVTQSSRYLVKRTGEKVFLECVQDMDHENMFWYRQDPGLGLRLIYFSYDVKMKEKGDIPEGYSVSREKKERFSLILESASTNQTSMYLCASTTGGKYEQYFGPGTRLTVT.

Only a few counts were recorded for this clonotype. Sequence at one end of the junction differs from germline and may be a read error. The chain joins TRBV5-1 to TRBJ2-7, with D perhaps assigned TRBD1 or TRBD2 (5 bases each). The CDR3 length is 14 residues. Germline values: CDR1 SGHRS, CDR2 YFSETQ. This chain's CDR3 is CAGSPRDQSYEQYF. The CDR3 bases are TGCGCCGGCAGCCCCCGGGACCAATCCTACGAGCAGTACTTC.

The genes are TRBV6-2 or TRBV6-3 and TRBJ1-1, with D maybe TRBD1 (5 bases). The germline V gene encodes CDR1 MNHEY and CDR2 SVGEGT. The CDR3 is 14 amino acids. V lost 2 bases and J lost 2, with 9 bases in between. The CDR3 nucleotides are TGTGCCAGCAGTTACCTGACAGTCAACACTGAAGCTTTCTTT. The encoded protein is CASSYLTVNTEAFF.